The 5 T cell receptor beta chains below were found in one sample sequenced in a study of shared T cell receptors in the human thymus. Using immunoSEQ multiplex PCR, the repertoire was profiled, and TCRdb retains in-frame clones only, with some absent. The sample contains 540,000 or so clones, about 84% of which appear only once. This sample also belongs to another study, concerning human thymus T cells.

Sequencing was done on a sample of thymocytes. The receptors shown here come from a boy under three years old with a congenital heart defect.

This rearrangement joins TRBV6-5 to TRBJ2-2; 13 bases agree with TRBD2. After removal of 4 bases from V and 6 bases from J, the junction contained 5 bases not matched to a gene. Germline V CDR1 and CDR2: MNHEY, SVGAGI. This CDR3 region has 16 residues. The CDR3 is CASSSPGLAGAGELFF. CDR3 bases: TGTGCCAGCAGTTCGCCCGGACTAGCGGGAGCCGGGGAGCTGTTTTTT.

The gene calls are TRBV30 and TRBJ1-1; tentative D call: TRBD1 (6 bases). The CDR3 length is 13 residues. Germline V lookup: CDR1 GTSNPN, CDR2 SVGIG (reference sequence). Trimming removed 3 bases from V and 4 bases from J, with 12 bases in between. The CDR3: CAWSAQGCTEAFF. CDR3 nucleotides: TGTGCCTGGAGCGCACAGGGTTGCACTGAAGCTTTCTTT.

This rearrangement joins TRBV5-1 to TRBJ2-1; TRBD2 aligns across 13 bases. V dropped 4 bases and J dropped 9; count of bases not matched to a gene: 7. The CDR3 loop spans 15 amino acids. Germline assignment: CDR1 SGHRS and CDR2 YFSETQ. CDR3 region: CASSPGTSGTGEQFF. The CDR3 DNA reads as TGCGCCAGCAGCCCCGGGACTAGCGGGACGGGTGAGCAGTTCTTC. Together with reference TRBV5-1 and TRBJ2-1, the CDR3 gives the full variable domain: KAGVTQTPRYLIKTRGQQVTLSCSPISGHRSVSWYQQTPGQGLQFLFEYFSETQRNKGNFPGRFSGRQFSNSRSEMNVSTLELGDSALYLCASSPGTSGTGEQFFGPGTRLTVL.

The CDR3 coding sequence is TGTGCCAGCAGCCAGGGGGGACTAGCGGGCCATGAGCAGTTCTTC. Its translation is CASSQGGLAGHEQFF. The chain carries TRBV11-2 and TRBJ2-1; TRBD2 matches 12 bases. CDR3 size: 15 residues. V lost 5 bases, J lost 8 bases, and 7 bases stayed unmatched. The germline V gene encodes CDR1 SGHAT and CDR2 FQNNGV.

This chain uses TRBV29-1 with TRBJ1-1; D perhaps matches TRBD1 (6 bases). V gave up 7 bases and J gave up 4 bases, with 16 bases separating them. Germline V gene data show CDR1 as SQVTM and CDR2 as ANQGSEA. The CDR3 is 13 residues long. The CDR3 is CSAQGHRPTEAFF. In nucleotides, the CDR3 is TGCAGCGCCCAGGGACACCGTCCCACTGAAGCTTTCTTT.